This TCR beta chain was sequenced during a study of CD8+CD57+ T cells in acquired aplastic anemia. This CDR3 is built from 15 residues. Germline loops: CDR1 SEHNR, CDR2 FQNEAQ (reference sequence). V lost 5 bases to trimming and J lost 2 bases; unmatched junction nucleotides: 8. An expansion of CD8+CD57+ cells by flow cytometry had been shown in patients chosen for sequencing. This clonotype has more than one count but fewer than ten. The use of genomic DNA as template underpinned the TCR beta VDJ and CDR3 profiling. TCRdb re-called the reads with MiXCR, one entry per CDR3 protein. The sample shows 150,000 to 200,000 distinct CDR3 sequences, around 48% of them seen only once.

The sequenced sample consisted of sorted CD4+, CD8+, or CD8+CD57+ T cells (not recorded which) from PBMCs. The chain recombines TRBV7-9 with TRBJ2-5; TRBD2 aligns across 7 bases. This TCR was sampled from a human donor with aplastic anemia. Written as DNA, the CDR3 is TGTGCCAGCAGCACGCGCTCTAGCGGACAAGAGACCCAGTACTTC. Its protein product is CASSTRSSGQETQYF.